The 9 T cell receptor beta chains reported below all come from one sample, sequenced in a study of blood T cell repertoires in COVID-19 (dated by TCRdb to the early 2020s). The library was built by means of the immunoSEQ multiplex PCR assay. The source is immuneACCESS, and TCRdb retained only in-frame sequences with V and J called. Part of the clones is not carried over; for the studies checked, unresolved V genes explain less than half of this, and the remainder is unexplained. The sample has under 200,000 clones on record, 90% of them singletons. Around 0.5% of the sample is taken by the ten largest. The sample taken for sequencing was peripheral blood. The receptor source for this set is a man aged 50-59 years with acute or convalescent COVID-19.

Concerning this clone itself: A read error may account for a junction end that differs from germline. This chain connects TRBV5-4 to TRBJ1-1; TRBD1 is a possible D gene (5 bases). Germline V gene data show CDR1 as SGHNT and CDR2 as YYREEE (reference sequence). CDR3 length: 12 amino acids. CDR3 nucleotide sequence: TGTGCCAGCAGCTTGGGGAGCAGGGAAGGTTTCTTT. Its translation is CASSLGSREGFF. The variable domain in full, with the rest retrieved from reference TRBV5-4 and TRBJ1-1, is ETGVTQSPTHLIKTRGQQVTLRCSSQSGHNTVSWYQQALGQGPQFIFQYYREEENGRGNFPPRFSGLQFPNYSSELNVNALELDDSALYLCASSLGSREGFFGQGTRLTVV.

This chain uses TRBV28 with TRBJ2-5, with D perhaps TRBD2 (6 bases). Germline CDR1 MDHEN, CDR2 SYDVKM. V was trimmed by 7 bases and J by 5 bases, leaving 23 bases between them. This CDR3 region has 16 residues. The DNA of the CDR3 is TGTGCCAGCAAAACCTCGCCGGGGAGGAGTAAGGAGACCCAGTACTTC. It codes for CASKTSPGRSKETQYF.

This chain links TRBV5-1 with TRBJ2-2; a possible D gene is TRBD1 (6 bases). Trimming took 4 bases from V and 6 from J, leaving 16 bases between them. The germline gives CDR1 SGHRS, CDR2 YFSETQ. CDR3 length equals 15 residues. CDR3 sequence: CASSPLTGFSGELFF. The CDR3 DNA is TGCGCCAGCAGCCCCTTGACAGGTTTTTCCGGGGAGCTGTTTTTT.

The CDR3 DNA reads as TGTGCCAGCCAACGGGGGGGCTACTACAATGAGCAGTTCTTC. Encoded protein: CASQRGGYYNEQFF. This chain uses TRBV6-6 with TRBJ2-1; TRBD2 matches at 8 bases. Germline V gene sequence: CDR1 MNHNY, CDR2 SVGAGI (reference sequence). The CDR3 runs to 14 residues. V trimming: 8 bases; J trimming: 3 bases; junction bases outside the gene matches: 6.

The chain joins TRBV7-2 to TRBJ2-3; D is ambiguous. Trimming pared 5 bases from V and 2 bases from J, leaving 14 bases between. Germline values: CDR1 SGHTA, CDR2 FQGNSA. The CDR3 contains 15 residues. The CDR3 is CASSLSLANTDTQYF. Written as DNA, the CDR3 is TGTGCCAGCAGCCTGTCCCTGGCAAACACAGATACGCAGTATTTT.

The chain joins TRBV28 to TRBJ2-5; 7 bases line up with TRBD1. CDR3 size: 13 residues. V trimming: 6 bases; J trimming: 5 bases; junction bases outside the gene matches: 6. Germline-derived CDR1 and CDR2 are MDHEN and SYDVKM. CDR3 protein: CASSLQGRETQYF. CDR3 coding DNA: TGTGCCAGCAGCCTACAGGGGCGGGAGACCCAGTACTTC.

The V call is TRBV7-9, the J call TRBJ1-2; TRBD1 agrees at 7 bases. The germline V gene has CDR1 SEHNR and CDR2 FQNEAQ (reference sequence). Germline trimming cut 2 bases from V and 8 bases from J; bases unmatched to any gene: 11. The CDR3 loop spans 15 amino acids. The CDR3 region is CASSLSAQGPGGYTF. The CDR3 DNA follows: TGTGCCAGCAGCTTAAGTGCACAGGGGCCAGGCGGCTACACCTTC.

The chain employs TRBV29-1 and TRBJ1-2, with TRBD1 identical over 7 bases. The CDR3 loop spans 16 amino acids. Germline assignment: CDR1 SQVTM and CDR2 ANQGSEA. V dropped 4 bases and J dropped 4; count of bases not matched to a gene: 15. The CDR3 is CSVGGRQGASSYGYTF. As DNA, the CDR3 is TGCAGCGTTGGGGGGAGACAGGGAGCTTCTAGCTATGGCTACACCTTC. Complete variable domain (other parts from reference TRBV29-1 and TRBJ1-2): SAVISQKPSRDICQRGTSLTIQCQVDSQVTMMFWYRQQPGQSLTLIATANQGSEATYESGFVIDKFPISRPNLTFSTLTVSNMSPEDSSIYLCSVGGRQGASSYGYTFGSGTRLTVV.

The chain recombines TRBV5-1 with TRBJ2-1, with 9 nucleotides matching TRBD2. The CDR3 loop spans 16 amino acids. From germline, CDR1 is SGHRS and CDR2 YFSETQ. V dropped 4 bases and J dropped 3; count of bases not matched to a gene: 8. The CDR3 coding sequence is TGCGCCAGCAGCGGACTTAGCGGGAGTGGCTACAATGAGCAGTTCTTC. It encodes CASSGLSGSGYNEQFF.